Included here is one T cell receptor (beta chain) sequence, with context. Its binding antigen is unknown. One base away there is no much larger clone; base qualities are not given. Expansion of CD8+CD57+ cells had been shown by flow cytometry in the patients chosen for sequencing. All patients had severe acquired aplastic anemia diagnosed by International Study of Aplastic Anemia and Agranulocytosis and Camitta criteria. No therapy had been received by the patients at the time of blood sampling. The study deep-sequenced TCR repertoires of sorted CD4+ and CD8+ blood T cells from severe aplastic anemia patients and healthy subjects. Patients were enrolled in the USA under clinicaltrials.gov protocols 00001620, 01623167, 00001397, 00071045, 00081523 and 00961064. Ficoll-Paque density gradient centrifugation was used to isolate peripheral blood mononuclear cells. CD4+ and CD8+ T cells were sorted by FACS or magnetic beads before DNA extraction.

The data belong to a study of CD8+CD57+ T cells in acquired aplastic anemia (dated by TCRdb to 2016 to 2018). With respect to the entire study: Extracted DNA from sorted CD4+ and CD8+ cells averaged 3.2 ug, ranging from roughly 0.17 to 27.4 ug. CD8+CD57+ expansion was defined as a frequency above the mean frequency observed in healthy subjects.

Via the germline V gene, CDR1 is SGHTA and CDR2 FQGNSA. The CDR3 starts with the cysteine, ends with the phenylalanine, and has 15 residues. Only CDR3 DNA remains: 45 bases, in frame from the first base. The junction carries 22 bases between V and J, which are trimmed by 1 base and 18 bases respectively. Paper-wide results and their limitations: Approximately 31 CD8+ CDR3 sequences were found in both patients and controls but appeared to be highly expressed in patients and within the immunodominant clones of the patients. No significant difference in CD8+ Simpson's diversity was found between patients and healthy controls (P=0.060).

Genomic DNA served as template for TCR beta VDJ combination and CDR3 sequence profiling. An Illumina HiSeq 2000 was the platform used for TCR repertoire sequencing. Concerning the study's data processing: Repertoire assessment relied on Simpson's diversity index, CDR3 size and DJ length profiles, and TRBV/TRBJ rearrangement plots. The most abundant DNA sequence in the deep sequencing data was defined as the immunodominant clone. CDR3 amino acid sequences were checked for sharing across subjects and were also compared against the VDJdb database and published repertoires. TCRdb cleaned the public reads at Q25 with fastp, built clones with MiXCR and kept in-frame beta chains. CDR3 protein duplicates are merged, each entry listing the most common genes and DNA. Here the V and J calls rest on TCRdb's processing, not on the authors' analysis. This sample lists more than 250,000 distinct CDR3 sequences; roughly 80% were detected once. Together, the top ten hold roughly two fifths of the sample.

The rearrangement joined TRBV7-2 to TRBJ1-6, with an unclear D gene assignment. This receptor was obtained from a human donor with aplastic anemia. The sequencing input was sorted CD4+, CD8+, or CD8+CD57+ T cells (not recorded which) from PBMCs. CDR3 reads: CASSLDGGADTQYHF. The sequenced DNA: TGTGCCAGCAGCTTAGATGGAGGAGCCGATACGCAGTACCACTTT.